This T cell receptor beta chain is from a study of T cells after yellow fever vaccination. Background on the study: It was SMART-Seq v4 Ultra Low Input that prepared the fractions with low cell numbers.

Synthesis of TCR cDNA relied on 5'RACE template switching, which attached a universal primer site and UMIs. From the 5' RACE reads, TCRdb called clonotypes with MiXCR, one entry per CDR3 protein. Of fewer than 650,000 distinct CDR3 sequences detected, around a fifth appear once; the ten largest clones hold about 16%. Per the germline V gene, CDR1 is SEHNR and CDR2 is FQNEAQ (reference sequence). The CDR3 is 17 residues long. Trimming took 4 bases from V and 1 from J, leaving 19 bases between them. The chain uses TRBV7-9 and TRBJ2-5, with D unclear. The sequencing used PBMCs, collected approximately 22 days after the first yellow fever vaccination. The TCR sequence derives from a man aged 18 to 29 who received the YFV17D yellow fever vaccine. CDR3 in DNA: TGTGCCAGCAGCTCACGGTCGGAGCAAACATCCCAAGAGACCCAGTACTTC. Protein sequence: CASSSRSEQTSQETQYF.